This is a list of T cell receptor beta chains from one sample in a study of T cell repertoires in cytomegalovirus infection. TCRdb analysed the reads with MiXCR anew, one entry per CDR3 protein. There are more than 200,000 distinct CDR3 sequences in the sample; roughly 10% occur only once, and around 15% lies in the top ten. Sequences were obtained from PBMCs. These receptors were taken from a human donor in good health (CMV status not recorded). Some clones in this sample may be carry-over from other donors' samples. The CDR3 runs from the conserved cysteine through the conserved F or W. A D gene is named only where the DNA matches it firmly. Expanded clones get a size class; other rows say once, few or many, or leave the size out.

size	J	V	D	CDR3	DNA
few	TRBJ1-3	TRBV18	-	CASSPEGRPGNTIYF	TGTGCCAGCTCACCGGAGGGAAGACCTGGAAACACCATATATTTT
many	TRBJ2-3	TRBV7-3	TRBD2	CASSLKAGGQRDTQYF	TGTGCCAGCAGCTTAAAAGCGGGGGGGCAGAGAGATACGCAGTATTTT
-	TRBJ2-5	TRBV28	TRBD1	CASSQEGAPQETQYF	TGTGCCAGCAGCCAAGAGGGGGCGCCACAAGAGACCCAGTACTTC
many	TRBJ2-7	TRBV6-5	-	CASRGNKAYEQYF	TGTGCCAGCAGGGGTAATAAAGCCTACGAGCAGTACTTC
-	TRBJ1-1	TRBV11-3	-	CASSLEGWGRNTEAFF	TGTGCCAGCAGCTTGGAGGGCTGGGGGAGGAACACTGAAGCTTTCTTT
many	TRBJ1-1	TRBV5-1	-	CASSLDRPLNTEAFF	TGCGCCAGCAGCTTGGACAGACCCCTGAACACTGAAGCTTTCTTT
many	TRBJ2-2	TRBV12-3/TRBV12-4	-	CASSLSGGTGELFF	TGTGCCAGCAGTTTAAGTGGGGGCACCGGGGAGCTGTTTTTT
many	TRBJ2-3	TRBV7-2	TRBD2	CASSFGPSGRRDTQYF	TGTGCCAGCAGCTTTGGGCCTAGCGGGAGGAGAGATACGCAGTATTTT
few	TRBJ1-1	TRBV6-6	TRBD1	CAGRDRDDTEAFF	TGTGCCGGTCGAGACAGGGATGACACTGAAGCTTTCTTT
many	TRBJ2-2	TRBV2	-	CASSEPGLNTGELFF	TGTGCCAGCAGTGAACCAGGACTTAACACCGGGGAGCTGTTTTTT
-	TRBJ2-2	TRBV19	-	CASRVVGTTGELFF	TGTGCCAGTAGGGTAGTGGGTACCACCGGGGAGCTGTTTTTT
many	TRBJ1-2	TRBV7-2	-	CASSLDSSTPGRGGYTF	TGTGCCAGCAGCTTAGATTCCTCGACCCCCGGGAGGGGTGGCTACACCTTC
-	TRBJ2-3	TRBV5-1	TRBD2	CASSAGVGLTTDTQYF	TGCGCCAGCAGCGCGGGGGTCGGACTAACCACAGATACGCAGTATTTT
many	TRBJ2-5	TRBV7-2	TRBD2	CASSLEGLARETQYF	TGTGCCAGCAGCTTAGAGGGACTAGCGAGAGAGACCCAGTACTTC